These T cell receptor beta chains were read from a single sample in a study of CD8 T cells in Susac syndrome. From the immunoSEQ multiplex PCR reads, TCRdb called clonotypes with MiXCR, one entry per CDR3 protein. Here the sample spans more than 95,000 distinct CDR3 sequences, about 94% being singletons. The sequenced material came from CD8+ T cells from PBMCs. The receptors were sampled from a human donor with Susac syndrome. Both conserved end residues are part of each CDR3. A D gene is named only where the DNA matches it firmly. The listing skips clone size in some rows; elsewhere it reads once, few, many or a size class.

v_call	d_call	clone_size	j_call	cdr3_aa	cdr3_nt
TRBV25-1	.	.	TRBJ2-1	CASSPKGASGSYNEQFF	TGTGCCAGCAGTCCAAAGGGGGCTAGCGGCTCCTACAATGAGCAGTTCTTC
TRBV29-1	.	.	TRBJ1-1	CSFWEATEAFF	TGCAGCTTCTGGGAGGCGACTGAAGCTTTCTTT
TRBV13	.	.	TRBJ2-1	CASSNPTAGTVERGEFDEQFF	TGTGCCAGCAGCAACCCAACGGCCGGGACAGTGGAACGGGGGGAGTTCGATGAGCAGTTCTTC
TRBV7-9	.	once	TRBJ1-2	CASSQESYHGYTF	TGTGCCAGCAGCCAGGAGTCGTATCATGGCTACACCTTC
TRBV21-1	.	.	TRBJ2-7	CASSKAGVDRAPDEQYF	TGTGCCAGCAGCAAAGCTGGGGTCGACAGGGCCCCTGACGAGCAGTACTTC
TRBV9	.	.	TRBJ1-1	CASSPGDTEAFF	TGTGCCAGCTCTCCCGGCGACACTGAAGCTTTCTTT
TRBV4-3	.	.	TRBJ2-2	CASSQGGDPNTGELFF	TGCGCCAGCAGCCAAGGTGGGGACCCGAACACCGGGGAGCTGTTTTTT
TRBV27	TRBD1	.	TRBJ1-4	CASSSGTGAEKLFF	TGTGCCAGCAGTTCCGGGACAGGGGCCGAAAAACTGTTTTTT
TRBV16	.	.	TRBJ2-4	CASSQASAKNIQYF	TGTGCCAGCAGCCAAGCCTCAGCCAAAAACATTCAGTACTTC
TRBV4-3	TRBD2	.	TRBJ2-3	CASSPTSGRYGTDTQYF	TGCGCCAGCAGCCCCACTAGCGGGAGATACGGCACAGATACGCAGTATTTT
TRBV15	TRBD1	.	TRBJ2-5	CATWDRGGLLETQYF	TGTGCCACCTGGGACAGGGGGGGATTGTTGGAGACCCAGTACTTC
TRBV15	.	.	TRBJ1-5	CATSSWVGNQPQHF	TGTGCCACCAGCAGTTGGGTTGGCAATCAGCCCCAGCATTTT
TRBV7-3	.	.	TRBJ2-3	CASSTDYTSTDTQYF	TGTGCCAGCAGCACAGACTACACTAGCACAGATACGCAGTATTTT
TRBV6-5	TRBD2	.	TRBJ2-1	CASSYSVGRAGNEQFF	TGTGCCAGCAGTTACTCGGTCGGGAGGGCCGGGAATGAGCAGTTCTTC
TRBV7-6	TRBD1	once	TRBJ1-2	CASSSRGDSIYGYTF	TGTGCCAGCAGCTCCAGAGGGGACAGTATCTATGGCTACACCTTC
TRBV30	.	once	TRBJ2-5	CAWSVRAPETQYF	TGTGCCTGGAGTGTAAGGGCCCCAGAGACCCAGTACTTC
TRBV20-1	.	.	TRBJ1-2	CSARQNDNYGYTF	TGCAGTGCTAGACAGAACGATAACTATGGCTACACCTTC
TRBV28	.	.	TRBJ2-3	CASSFSRLDNQDTDTQYF	TGTGCCAGCAGTTTTTCCCGACTAGACAATCAAGACACAGATACGCAGTATTTT
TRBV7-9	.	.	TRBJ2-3	CASSLAGLADTQYF	TGTGCCAGCAGCTTGGCCGGGTTAGCAGATACGCAGTATTTT
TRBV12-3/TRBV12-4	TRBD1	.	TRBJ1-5	CASSLMGTGINQPQHF	TGTGCCAGCAGTTTAATGGGGACAGGCATCAATCAGCCCCAGCATTTT
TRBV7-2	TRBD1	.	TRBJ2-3	CATSQTGGRADTQYF	TGTGCCACCTCACAGACAGGGGGTCGGGCAGATACGCAGTATTTT
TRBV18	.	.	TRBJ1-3	CASSPLVETHSGNTIYF	TGTGCCAGCTCACCACTAGTGGAGACCCACTCTGGAAACACCATATATTTT